The table lists the clone carrying this T cell receptor beta chain with many counts. Its antigen is unidentified. This entry comes from a study of blood T cells in healthy people across ages. Study-level points and caveats: Because sorting was not performed, PBMCs prevented conclusive naive versus antigen-experienced comparison.

The second PCR ran roughly 7 to 11 cycles with a sample-barcoded 5' primer and J-beta primers. In TCRdb, the 5' RACE reads were re-called with MiXCR into one record per CDR3 protein. The data show some 790,000 distinct CDR3 sequences, with roughly 26% seen just once and approximately 15% held by the top ten. In germline, CDR1 is MNHEY, CDR2 SVGEGT. The CDR3 length is 14 residues. Trimming stripped 8 bases from V and 6 bases from J, with 17 bases between. Total RNA amounts of at least 6 micrograms were extracted per sample. The V and J genes are TRBV6-2 or TRBV6-3 and TRBJ2-1, with D perhaps matching TRBD1 (6 bases). Sequencing was carried out using blood. The TCR originated in an elderly woman in good health. CDR3 DNA: TGTGCCAGCTTAAATACAGGGACGGGCAATGAGCAGTTCTTC. It is translated as CASLNTGTGNEQFF.